Included here is one T cell receptor (beta chain) sequence, with context. The data are from a study of cytotoxic CD8 clonotypes in ibrutinib-treated CLL. V lost 6 bases and J 1 base, leaving 9 bases between the germline ends. CDR1 is MNHNS and CDR2 is SASEGT in the germline V gene. The length of the CDR3 is 13 residues. The protocol was immunoSEQ multiplex PCR, while the TCRdb copy is restricted to in-frame clones and leaves out a portion. In the table there are roughly 220,000 clones, roughly 65% of which are singletons. Sequencing used PBMCs, obtained after 12 months of ibrutinib treatment. This clonotype was obtained from a human donor with chronic lymphocytic leukemia. The chain joins TRBV6-1 to TRBJ2-5; perhaps TRBD1 as D (5 bases). The CDR3 nucleotides are TGTGCCAGCAGACTCGACAGCCAAGAGACCCAGTACTTC. Translated: CASRLDSQETQYF.